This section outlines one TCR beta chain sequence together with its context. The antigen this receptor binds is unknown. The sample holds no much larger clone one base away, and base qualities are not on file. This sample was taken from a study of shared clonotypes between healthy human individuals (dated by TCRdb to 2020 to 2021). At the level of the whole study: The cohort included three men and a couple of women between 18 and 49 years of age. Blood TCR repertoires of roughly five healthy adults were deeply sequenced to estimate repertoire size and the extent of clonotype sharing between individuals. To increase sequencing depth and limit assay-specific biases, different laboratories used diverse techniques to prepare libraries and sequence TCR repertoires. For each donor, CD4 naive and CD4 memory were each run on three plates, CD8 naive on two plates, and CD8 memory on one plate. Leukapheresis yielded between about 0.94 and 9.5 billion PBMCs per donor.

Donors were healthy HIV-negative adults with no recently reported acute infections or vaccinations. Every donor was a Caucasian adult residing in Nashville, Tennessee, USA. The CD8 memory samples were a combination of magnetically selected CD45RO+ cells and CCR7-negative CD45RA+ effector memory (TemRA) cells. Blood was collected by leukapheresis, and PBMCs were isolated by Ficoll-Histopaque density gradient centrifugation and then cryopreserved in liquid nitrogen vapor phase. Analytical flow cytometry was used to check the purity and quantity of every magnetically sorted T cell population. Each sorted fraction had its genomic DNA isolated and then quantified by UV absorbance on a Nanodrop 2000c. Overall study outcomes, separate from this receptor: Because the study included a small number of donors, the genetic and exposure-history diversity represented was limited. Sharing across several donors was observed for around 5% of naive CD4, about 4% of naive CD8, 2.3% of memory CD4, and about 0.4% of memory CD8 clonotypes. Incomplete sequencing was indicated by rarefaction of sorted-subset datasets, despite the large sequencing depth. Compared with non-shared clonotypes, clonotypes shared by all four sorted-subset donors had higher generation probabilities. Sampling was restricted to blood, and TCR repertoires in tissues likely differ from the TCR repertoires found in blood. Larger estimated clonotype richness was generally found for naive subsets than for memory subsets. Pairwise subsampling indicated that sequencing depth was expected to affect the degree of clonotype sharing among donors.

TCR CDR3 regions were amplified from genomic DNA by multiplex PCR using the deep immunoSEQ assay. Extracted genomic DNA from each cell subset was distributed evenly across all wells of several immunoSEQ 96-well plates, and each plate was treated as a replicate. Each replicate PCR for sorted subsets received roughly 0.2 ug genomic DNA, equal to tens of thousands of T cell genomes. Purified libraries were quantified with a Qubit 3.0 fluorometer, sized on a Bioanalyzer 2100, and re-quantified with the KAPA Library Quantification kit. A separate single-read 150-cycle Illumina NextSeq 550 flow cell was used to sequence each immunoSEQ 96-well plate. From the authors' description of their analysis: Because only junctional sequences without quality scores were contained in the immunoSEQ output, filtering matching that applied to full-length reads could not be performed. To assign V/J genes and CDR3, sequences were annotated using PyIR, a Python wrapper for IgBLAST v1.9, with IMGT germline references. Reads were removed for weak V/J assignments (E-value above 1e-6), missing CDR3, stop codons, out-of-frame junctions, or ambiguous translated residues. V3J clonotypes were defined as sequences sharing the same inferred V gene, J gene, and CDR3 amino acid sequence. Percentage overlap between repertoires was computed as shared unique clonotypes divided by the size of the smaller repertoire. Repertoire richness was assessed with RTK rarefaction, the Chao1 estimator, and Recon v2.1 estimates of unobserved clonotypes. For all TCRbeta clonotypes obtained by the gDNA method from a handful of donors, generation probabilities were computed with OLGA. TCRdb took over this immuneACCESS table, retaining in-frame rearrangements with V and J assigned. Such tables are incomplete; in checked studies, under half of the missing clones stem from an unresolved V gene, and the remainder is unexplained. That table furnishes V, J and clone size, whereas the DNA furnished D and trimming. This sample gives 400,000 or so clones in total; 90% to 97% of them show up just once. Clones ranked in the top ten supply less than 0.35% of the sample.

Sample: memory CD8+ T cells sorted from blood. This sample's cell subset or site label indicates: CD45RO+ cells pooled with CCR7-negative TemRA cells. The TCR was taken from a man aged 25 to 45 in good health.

The sequence in DNA is TGTGCCAGCAGCCAGGGACAGAAGAAACCCTACGAGCAGTACTTC. This encodes CASSQGQKKPYEQYF. The rearrangement combines TRBV5-4 with TRBJ2-7, with 7 middle bases fitting TRBD1. V is pruned by 4 bases and J by 2 bases, leaving 9 bases of the junction without a gene match. According to the germline V gene (reference sequence), CDR1 reads SGHNT and CDR2 reads YYREEE. The CDR3 contains 15 residues, cysteine and phenylalanine counted. Left in the record is the CDR3 DNA by itself, 45 bases read in frame from the first base.